Presented here are 2 T cell receptor beta chains from one specimen sequenced in a study of blood T cell repertoires in COVID-19. Only in-frame clones appear in the TCRdb table, and some are missing; sequencing was by immunoSEQ multiplex PCR. The top ten clones hold 2.5% to 3.5% of a sample with some 390,000 clones, around 86% of them seen once. The sequenced sample was peripheral blood. These receptors all stem from a human donor in a cohort sampled during active COVID-19.

The chain's CDR3 is CASSPGTGESQKLFF. Written as DNA, the CDR3 is TGTGCCAGCTCACCAGGGACAGGTGAATCTCAAAAACTGTTTTTT. The rearrangement uses TRBV18 and TRBJ1-4; the match to TRBD1 covers 8 bases. The V gene's germline CDR1 is KGHSH and CDR2 LQKENI. V lost 2 bases, J lost 9 bases, and 8 bases stayed unmatched. This CDR3 spans 15 amino acids. The full variable domain, with the rest looked up from reference TRBV18 and TRBJ1-4, is NAGVMQNPRHLVRRRGQEARLRCSPMKGHSHVYWYRQLPEEGLKFMVYLQKENIIDESGMPKERFSAEFPKEGPSILRIQQVVRGDSAAYFCASSPGTGESQKLFFGSGTQLSVL.

The rearrangement uses TRBV15 and TRBJ1-2, with D maybe TRBD1 (6 bases). The CDR3 is 14 residues long. CDR1 is LNHNV, CDR2 YYDKDF, per germline (reference sequence). Trimming removed 0 bases at V and 7 bases at J, with 12 bases between. CDR3 nucleotides: TGTGCCACCAGCAGAGATTACAGGGATTTTGGCTACACCTTC. It codes for CATSRDYRDFGYTF.